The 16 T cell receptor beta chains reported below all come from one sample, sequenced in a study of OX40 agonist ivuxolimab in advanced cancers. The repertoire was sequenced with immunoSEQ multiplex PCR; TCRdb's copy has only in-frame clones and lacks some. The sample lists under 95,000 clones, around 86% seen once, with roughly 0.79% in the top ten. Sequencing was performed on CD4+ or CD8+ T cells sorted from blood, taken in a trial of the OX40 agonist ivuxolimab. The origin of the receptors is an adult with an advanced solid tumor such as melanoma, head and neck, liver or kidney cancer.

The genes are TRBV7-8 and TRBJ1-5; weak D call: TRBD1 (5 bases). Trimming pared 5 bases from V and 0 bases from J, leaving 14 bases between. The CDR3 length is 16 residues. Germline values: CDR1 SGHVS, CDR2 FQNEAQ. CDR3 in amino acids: CASSLSRTRSNQPQHF. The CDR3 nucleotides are TGTGCCAGCAGCCTAAGTAGGACACGTAGCAATCAGCCCCAGCATTTT. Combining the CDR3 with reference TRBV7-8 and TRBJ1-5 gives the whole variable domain GAGVSQSPRYKVAKRGQDVALRCDPISGHVSLFWYQQALGQGPEFLTYFQNEAQLDKSGLPSDRFFAERPEGSVSTLKIQRTQQEDSAVYLCASSLSRTRSNQPQHFGDGTRLSIL.

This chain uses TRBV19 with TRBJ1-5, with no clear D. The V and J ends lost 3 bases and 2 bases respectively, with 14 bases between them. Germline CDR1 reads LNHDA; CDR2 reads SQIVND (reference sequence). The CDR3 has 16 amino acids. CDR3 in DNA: TGTGCCAGTAGTATGAAAGCGGGGAACGGCAATCAGCCCCAGCATTTT. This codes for CASSMKAGNGNQPQHF.

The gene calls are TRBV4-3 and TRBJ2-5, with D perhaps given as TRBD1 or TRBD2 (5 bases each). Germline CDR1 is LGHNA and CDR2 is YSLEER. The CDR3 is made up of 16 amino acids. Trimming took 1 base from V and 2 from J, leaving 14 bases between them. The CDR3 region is CASSQGGTRIQETQYF. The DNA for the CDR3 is TGCGCCAGCAGCCAAGGGGGGACCAGGATTCAAGAGACCCAGTACTTC.

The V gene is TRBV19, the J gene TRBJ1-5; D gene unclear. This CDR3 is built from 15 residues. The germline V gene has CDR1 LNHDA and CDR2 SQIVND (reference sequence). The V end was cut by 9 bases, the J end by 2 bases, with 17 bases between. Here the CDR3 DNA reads TGTGCCAGCGACCGAACAAGGGAAGGCAATCAGCCCCAGCATTTT. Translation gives CASDRTREGNQPQHF.

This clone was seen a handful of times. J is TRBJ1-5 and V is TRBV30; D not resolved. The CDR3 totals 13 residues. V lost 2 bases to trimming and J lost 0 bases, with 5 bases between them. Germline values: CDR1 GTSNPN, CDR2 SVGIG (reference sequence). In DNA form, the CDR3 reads TGTGCCTGGAGTCTGAATAGCAATCAGCCCCAGCATTTT. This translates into CAWSLNSNQPQHF. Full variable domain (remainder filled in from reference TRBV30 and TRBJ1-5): SQTIHQWPATLVQPVGSPLSLECTVEGTSNPNLYWYRQAAGRGLQLLFYSVGIGQISSEVPQNLSASRPQDRQFILSSKKLLLSDSGFYLCAWSLNSNQPQHFGDGTRLSIL.

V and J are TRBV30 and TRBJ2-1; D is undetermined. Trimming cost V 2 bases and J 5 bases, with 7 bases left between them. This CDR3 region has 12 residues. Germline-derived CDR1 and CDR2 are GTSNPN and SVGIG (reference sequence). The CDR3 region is CAWSPSNNEQFF. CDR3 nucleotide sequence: TGTGCCTGGAGTCCCTCTAACAATGAGCAGTTCTTC.

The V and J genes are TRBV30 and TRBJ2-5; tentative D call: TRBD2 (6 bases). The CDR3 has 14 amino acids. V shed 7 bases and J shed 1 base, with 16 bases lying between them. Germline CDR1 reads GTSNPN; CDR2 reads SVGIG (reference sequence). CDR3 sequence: CAFNGGVGQETQYF. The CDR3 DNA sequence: TGTGCCTTCAACGGAGGGGTGGGCCAAGAGACCCAGTACTTC.

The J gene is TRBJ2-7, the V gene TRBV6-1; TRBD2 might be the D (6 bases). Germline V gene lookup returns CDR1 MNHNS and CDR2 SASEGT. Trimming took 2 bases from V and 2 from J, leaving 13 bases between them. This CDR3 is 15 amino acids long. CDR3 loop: CASSEFGRGAYEQYF. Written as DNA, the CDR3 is TGTGCCAGCAGTGAATTTGGGCGGGGAGCCTACGAGCAGTACTTC.

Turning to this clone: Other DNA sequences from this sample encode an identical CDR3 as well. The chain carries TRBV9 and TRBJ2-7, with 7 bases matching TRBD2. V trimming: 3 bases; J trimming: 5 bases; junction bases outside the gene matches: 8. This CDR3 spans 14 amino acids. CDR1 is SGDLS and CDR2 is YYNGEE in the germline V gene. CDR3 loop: CASSDGGWSDEQYF. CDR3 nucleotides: TGTGCCAGCAGCGACGGGGGGTGGAGCGACGAGCAGTACTTC.

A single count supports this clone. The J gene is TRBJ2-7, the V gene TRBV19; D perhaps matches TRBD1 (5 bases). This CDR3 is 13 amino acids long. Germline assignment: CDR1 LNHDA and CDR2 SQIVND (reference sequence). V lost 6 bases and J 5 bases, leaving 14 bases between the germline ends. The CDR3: CASRGLGADEQYF. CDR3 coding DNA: TGTGCCAGTAGAGGTTTAGGGGCGGACGAGCAGTACTTC.

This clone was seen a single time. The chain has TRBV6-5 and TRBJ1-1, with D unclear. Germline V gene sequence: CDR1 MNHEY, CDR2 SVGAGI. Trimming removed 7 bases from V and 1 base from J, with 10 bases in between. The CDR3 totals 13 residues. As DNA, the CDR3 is TGTGCCAGCACCGAACGGAAGAACACTGAAGCTTTCTTT. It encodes CASTERKNTEAFF.

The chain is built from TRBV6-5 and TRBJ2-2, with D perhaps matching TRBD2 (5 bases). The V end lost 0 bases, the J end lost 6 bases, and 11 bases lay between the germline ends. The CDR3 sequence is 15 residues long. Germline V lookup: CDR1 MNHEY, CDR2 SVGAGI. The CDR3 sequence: CASSYSPGRAGELFF. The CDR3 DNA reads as TGTGCCAGCAGTTACTCCCCGGGGAGAGCCGGGGAGCTGTTTTTT.

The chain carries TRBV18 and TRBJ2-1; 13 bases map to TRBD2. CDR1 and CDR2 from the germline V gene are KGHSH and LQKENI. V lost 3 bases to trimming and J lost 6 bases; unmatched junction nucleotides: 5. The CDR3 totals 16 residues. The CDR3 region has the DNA TGTGCCAGCTCACCCCGGACTAGCGGGAGTCTCAATGAGCAGTTCTTC. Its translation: CASSPRTSGSLNEQFF.

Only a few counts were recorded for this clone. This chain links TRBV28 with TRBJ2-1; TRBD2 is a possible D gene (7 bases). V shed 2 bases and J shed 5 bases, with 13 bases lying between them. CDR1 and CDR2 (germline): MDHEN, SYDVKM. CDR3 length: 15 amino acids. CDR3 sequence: CASSLRGAPNNEQFF. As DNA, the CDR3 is TGTGCCAGCAGTTTACGGGGGGCTCCAAACAATGAGCAGTTCTTC.

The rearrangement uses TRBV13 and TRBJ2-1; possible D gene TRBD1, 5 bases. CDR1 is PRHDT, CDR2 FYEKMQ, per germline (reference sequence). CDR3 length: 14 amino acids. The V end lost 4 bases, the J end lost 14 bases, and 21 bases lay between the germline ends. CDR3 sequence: CASSYTRGQVSKFF. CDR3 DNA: TGTGCCAGCAGCTACACAAGGGGCCAAGTGAGCAAGTTCTTC.

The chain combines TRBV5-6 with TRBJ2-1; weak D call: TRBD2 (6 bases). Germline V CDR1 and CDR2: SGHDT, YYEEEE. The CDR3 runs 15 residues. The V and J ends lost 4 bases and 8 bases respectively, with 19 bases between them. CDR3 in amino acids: CASSRLDGGWDEQFF. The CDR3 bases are TGTGCCAGCAGCCGACTAGACGGGGGATGGGATGAGCAGTTCTTC.